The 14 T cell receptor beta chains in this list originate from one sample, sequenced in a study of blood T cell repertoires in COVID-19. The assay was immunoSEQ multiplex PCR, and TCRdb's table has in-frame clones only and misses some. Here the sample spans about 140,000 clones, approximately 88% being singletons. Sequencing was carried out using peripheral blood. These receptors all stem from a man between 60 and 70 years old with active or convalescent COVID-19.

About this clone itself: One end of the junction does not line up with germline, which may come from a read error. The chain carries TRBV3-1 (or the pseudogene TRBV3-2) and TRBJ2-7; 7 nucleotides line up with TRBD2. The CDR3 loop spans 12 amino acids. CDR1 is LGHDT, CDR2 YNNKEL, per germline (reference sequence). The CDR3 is CASSQVGGVYSF. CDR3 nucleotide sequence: TGTGCCAGCAGCCAAGTTGGGGGGGTATATAGCTTC.

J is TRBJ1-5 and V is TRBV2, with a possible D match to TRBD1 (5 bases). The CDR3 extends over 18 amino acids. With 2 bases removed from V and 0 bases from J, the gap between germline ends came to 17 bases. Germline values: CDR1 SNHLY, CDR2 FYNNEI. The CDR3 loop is CASSERGTETISNQPQHF. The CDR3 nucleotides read TGTGCCAGCAGTGAAAGGGGAACAGAGACGATTAGCAATCAGCCCCAGCATTTT.

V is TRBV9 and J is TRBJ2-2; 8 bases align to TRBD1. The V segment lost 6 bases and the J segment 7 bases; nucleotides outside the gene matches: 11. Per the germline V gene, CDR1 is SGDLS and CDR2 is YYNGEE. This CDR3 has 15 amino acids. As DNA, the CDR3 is TGTGCCAGCACTCCCATACAGGGGGGAGGCGGGGAGCTGTTTTTT. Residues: CASTPIQGGGGELFF. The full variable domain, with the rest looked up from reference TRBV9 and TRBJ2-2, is DSGVTQTPKHLITATGQRVTLRCSPRSGDLSVYWYQQSLDQGLQFLIQYYNGEERAKGNILERFSAQQFPDLHSELNLSSLELGDSALYFCASTPIQGGGGELFFGEGSRLTVL.

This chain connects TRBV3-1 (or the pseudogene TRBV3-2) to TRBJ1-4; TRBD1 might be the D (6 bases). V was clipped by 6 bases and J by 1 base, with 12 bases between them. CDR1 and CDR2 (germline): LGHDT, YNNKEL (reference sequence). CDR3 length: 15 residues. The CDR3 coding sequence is TGTGCCAGCAGTGCGGGGGCGCTAACTAATGAAAAACTGTTTTTT. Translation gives CASSAGALTNEKLFF.

The CDR3 here is CASRKNSGSSGELFF. As DNA, the CDR3 is TGTGCCAGCAGGAAGAATAGCGGGAGCTCCGGGGAGCTGTTTTTT. The chain links TRBV7-6 to TRBJ2-2, with 9 bases identical to TRBD2. The CDR3 extends over 15 amino acids. Trimming took 6 bases from V and 6 from J; bases not matched to a gene: 8. CDR1 and CDR2 from the germline V gene are SGHVS and FNYEAQ.

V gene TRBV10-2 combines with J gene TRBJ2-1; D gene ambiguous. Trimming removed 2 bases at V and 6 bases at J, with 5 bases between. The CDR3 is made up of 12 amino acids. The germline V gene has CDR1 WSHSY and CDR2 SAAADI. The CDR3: CASSEVRNEQFF. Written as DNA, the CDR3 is TGCGCCAGCAGTGAGGTCCGCAATGAGCAGTTCTTC.

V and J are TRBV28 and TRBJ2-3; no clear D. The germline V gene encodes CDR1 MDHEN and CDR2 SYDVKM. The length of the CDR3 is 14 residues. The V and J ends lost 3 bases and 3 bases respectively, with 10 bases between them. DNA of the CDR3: TGTGCCAGCAGTTTCGTGCGTTCTACAGATACGCAGTATTTT. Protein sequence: CASSFVRSTDTQYF.

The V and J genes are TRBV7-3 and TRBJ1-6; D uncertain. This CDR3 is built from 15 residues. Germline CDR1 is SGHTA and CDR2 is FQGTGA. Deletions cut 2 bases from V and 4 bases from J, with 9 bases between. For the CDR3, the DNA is TGTGCCAGCAGCTTAGGGCAGTCATATAATTCACCCCTCCACTTT. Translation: CASSLGQSYNSPLHF.

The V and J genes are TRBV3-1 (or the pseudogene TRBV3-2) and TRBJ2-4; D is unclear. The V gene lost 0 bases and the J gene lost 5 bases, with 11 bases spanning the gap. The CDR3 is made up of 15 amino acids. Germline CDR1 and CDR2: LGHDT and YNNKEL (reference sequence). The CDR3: CASSQDTTPQNIQYF. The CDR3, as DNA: TGTGCCAGCAGCCAAGATACGACACCTCAAAACATTCAGTACTTC.

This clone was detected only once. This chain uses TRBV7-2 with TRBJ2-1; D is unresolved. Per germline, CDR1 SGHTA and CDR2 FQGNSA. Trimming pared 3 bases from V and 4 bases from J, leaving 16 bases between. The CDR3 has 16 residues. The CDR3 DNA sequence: TGTGCCAGCAGCTTCAGAAGGAGTTTCAGTTACAATGAGCAGTTCTTC. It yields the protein CASSFRRSFSYNEQFF.

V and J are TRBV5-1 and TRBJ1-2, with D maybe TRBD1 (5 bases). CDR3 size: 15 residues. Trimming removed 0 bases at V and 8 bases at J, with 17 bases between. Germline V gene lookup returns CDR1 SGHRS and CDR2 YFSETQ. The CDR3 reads CASSLAKTGTSGYTF. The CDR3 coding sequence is TGCGCCAGCAGCTTGGCGAAAACAGGTACCTCCGGCTACACCTTC. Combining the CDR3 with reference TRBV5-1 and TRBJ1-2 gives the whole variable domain KAGVTQTPRYLIKTRGQQVTLSCSPISGHRSVSWYQQTPGQGLQFLFEYFSETQRNKGNFPGRFSGRQFSNSRSEMNVSTLELGDSALYLCASSLAKTGTSGYTFGSGTRLTVV.

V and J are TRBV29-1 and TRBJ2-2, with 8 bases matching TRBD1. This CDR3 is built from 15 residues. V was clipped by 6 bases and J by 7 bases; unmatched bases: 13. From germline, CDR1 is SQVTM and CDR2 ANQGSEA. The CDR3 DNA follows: TGCAGCGTGCGGTGGGGACAGGTCGGGAGCGGGGAGCTGTTTTTT. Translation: CSVRWGQVGSGELFF.

The CDR3 is CASSLHAQGNTEAFF. The CDR3 region has the DNA TGTGCCAGCAGCTTACACGCCCAGGGGAACACTGAAGCTTTCTTT. The V gene is TRBV7-9, the J gene TRBJ1-1, with D possibly being TRBD1 (5 bases). The CDR3 is 15 amino acids. V shed 2 bases and J shed 1 base, with 11 bases lying between them. Germline V gene data show CDR1 as SEHNR and CDR2 as FQNEAQ (reference sequence). Complete variable domain (other parts from reference TRBV7-9 and TRBJ1-1): DTGVSQNPRHKITKRGQNVTFRCDPISEHNRLYWYRQTLGQGPEFLTYFQNEAQLEKSRLLSDRFSAERPKGSFSTLEIQRTEQGDSAMYLCASSLHAQGNTEAFFGQGTRLTVV.

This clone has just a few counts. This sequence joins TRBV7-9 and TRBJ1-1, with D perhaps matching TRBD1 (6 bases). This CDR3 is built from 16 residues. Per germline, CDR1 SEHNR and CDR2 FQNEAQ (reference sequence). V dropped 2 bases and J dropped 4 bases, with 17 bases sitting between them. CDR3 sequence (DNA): TGTGCCAGCAGCTTAAGCGGGGGCGGGGACGGCACTGAAGCTTTCTTT. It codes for CASSLSGGGDGTEAFF. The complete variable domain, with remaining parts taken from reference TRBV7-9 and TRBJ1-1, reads DTGVSQNPRHKITKRGQNVTFRCDPISEHNRLYWYRQTLGQGPEFLTYFQNEAQLEKSRLLSDRFSAERPKGSFSTLEIQRTEQGDSAMYLCASSLSGGGDGTEAFFGQGTRLTVV.